One T cell receptor beta chain is described in this entry. The source of the sample is a study of blood T cell repertoires in COVID-19. About the research overall: PBMCs, B-cell-depleted T cells, or T cells were the source of the cDNA or gDNA that made up the material.

As originally analysed: It was from reference gene primer amplification that nucleated cell counts were estimated. Sequenced by immunoSEQ multiplex PCR; TCRdb stores in-frame clones only, minus some. From that table come the V and J calls and clone size; the DNA was used to work out D and trimming. Here the sample spans about 80,000 clones, around 89% being singletons. Trimming removed 1 base at V and 10 bases at J, with 18 bases between. The CDR3 sequence is 16 residues long. In germline, CDR1 is SGHRS, CDR2 YFSETQ. The genes are TRBV5-1 and TRBJ1-6, with TRBD1 as a possible D gene (6 bases). Specimen: peripheral blood. The TCR sequence derives from a man between 65 and 85 years old with active or convalescent COVID-19. The CDR3 here is CASSLRESDSFSPLHF. CDR3 in DNA: TGCGCCAGCAGCTTGAGGGAATCGGACAGTTTCTCACCCCTCCACTTT. Based on the CDR3 plus reference TRBV5-1 and TRBJ1-6, the full variable domain is KAGVTQTPRYLIKTRGQQVTLSCSPISGHRSVSWYQQTPGQGLQFLFEYFSETQRNKGNFPGRFSGRQFSNSRSEMNVSTLELGDSALYLCASSLRESDSFSPLHFGNGTRLTVT.